A single sample gave rise to the 8 T cell receptor beta chains below, sequenced in a study of CD8 T cells in ankylosing spondylitis listed by TCRdb under 2017. No antigens are known for them. Libraries came from 5' RACE. For sequencing, an Illumina HiSeq 2500 was employed. TCRdb passed the public sequencing reads through fastp at Q25 and MiXCR, retaining productive beta sequences. Every entry covers one CDR3 protein and lists the most common genes and DNA from its rows. Here the sample has approximately 300,000 distinct CDR3 sequences; around 8% occur a single time. 13% to 15% of the sample comes from the top ten. Results and caveats for the whole study, not just this receptor: Blood from ankylosing spondylitis patients appeared to be characterized by a TCR beta motif composed of 7 to 9 highly homologous amino acid variants.

The sample taken for sequencing was blood, either unsorted or a sorted T cell fraction (not recorded which). All receptors come from a male donor with ankylosing spondylitis.

This clonotype has at least ten counts. DNA for the CDR3: TGTGCCAGCAGTACCAGGATCTCTGGGGCCAACGTCCTGACTTTC. This gives the protein CASSTRISGANVLTF. The chain employs TRBV2 and TRBJ2-6; no definite D call. Germline V lookup: CDR1 SNHLY, CDR2 FYNNEI. The V gene lost 5 bases and the J gene lost 0 bases, with 8 bases spanning the gap. The CDR3 consists of 15 residues.

This clonotype occurred many times. The CDR3 sequence is CASSYRGGAGNTIYF. CDR3 DNA sequence: TGTGCCAGCAGTTACCGGGGGGGGGCTGGAAACACCATATATTTT. The chain is built from TRBV6-5 and TRBJ1-3; D perhaps matches TRBD1 (5 bases). CDR3 length: 15 residues. V lost 2 bases, J lost 2 bases, and 10 bases lay in between. Germline CDR1 MNHEY, CDR2 SVGAGI.

This clonotype showed up just a few times. The chain has TRBV3-1 and TRBJ1-2; 7 nucleotides match TRBD1. The CDR3 is made up of 14 amino acids. Losses at the gene ends were 6 bases for V and 2 bases for J; bases not matched to a gene: 6. From germline, CDR1 is LGHDT and CDR2 YNNKEL (reference sequence). The DNA for the CDR3 is TGTGCCAGCAGTCTATTGACAGGGAACTATGGCTACACCTTC. Its translation is CASSLLTGNYGYTF.

This clonotype turned up a few times. The chain couples TRBV3-1 to TRBJ2-5; 13 nucleotides line up with TRBD2. CDR1 and CDR2 from the germline V gene are LGHDT and YNNKEL (reference sequence). CDR3 length: 17 amino acids. V was pared by 5 bases and J by 5 bases, with 11 bases of the junction left unmatched. Here the CDR3 DNA reads TGTGCCAGCAGCAAAGGGCGGACTAGCGGGAGTGCCGAGACCCAGTACTTC. Translated, it gives CASSKGRTSGSAETQYF.

This clonotype was counted between two and nine times. V and J are TRBV5-1 and TRBJ2-2; possible D gene TRBD1, 5 bases. The CDR3 has 15 residues. Germline V gives CDR1 SGHRS, CDR2 YFSETQ. The germline V and J ends were trimmed by 4 bases and 1 base, with 11 bases remaining between them. In DNA, the CDR3 is TGCGCCAGCAGCACCGACAGCCAGAACACCGGGGAGCTGTTTTTT. Its protein product is CASSTDSQNTGELFF.

This clonotype was seen a handful of times. The chain uses TRBV28 and TRBJ2-4; D unresolved. Germline values: CDR1 MDHEN, CDR2 SYDVKM. Trimming removed 7 bases at V and 0 bases at J, with 10 bases between. This CDR3 is built from 14 residues. CDR3 amino acids: CASTPGLAKNIQYF. The DNA for the CDR3 is TGTGCCAGCACCCCGGGCCTAGCCAAAAACATTCAGTACTTC.

This clonotype was counted at least ten times. The J gene is TRBJ2-1, the V gene TRBV28; D is unclear. Germline loops: CDR1 MDHEN, CDR2 SYDVKM. The CDR3 sequence is 12 residues long. The V gene lost 2 bases and the J gene lost 9 bases, with 8 bases spanning the gap. Here the CDR3 DNA reads TGTGCCAGCAGTTTAGTAGGCTTTGAGCAGTTCTTC. Its protein is CASSLVGFEQFF.

This clonotype was picked up a small number of times. The chain links TRBV28 to TRBJ2-7, with D maybe TRBD2 (6 bases). From germline, CDR1 is MDHEN and CDR2 SYDVKM. V lost 7 bases, J lost 3 bases, and 16 bases lay in between. The CDR3 contains 14 residues. In nucleotides, the CDR3 is TGTGCCAGCACTATAGGAGGGTCGTACTACGAGCAGTACTTC. It yields the protein CASTIGGSYYEQYF.